This T cell receptor beta chain was captured by sequencing in a study of blood T cell repertoires in COVID-19. Background on the study: Spain, Italy and the United States supplied samples that represented acute and convalescent COVID-19.

Germline V gene sequence: CDR1 MGHRA, CDR2 YSYEKL. The V and J ends lost 5 bases and 4 bases respectively, with 15 bases between them. The CDR3 consists of 15 residues. In the authors' methods: Amplification with reference gene primers provided the estimates of nucleated cell counts. Profiled with immunoSEQ multiplex PCR; TCRdb holds only in-frame clones, not every one. That table gives V, J and clone size, and the DNA gave D and trimming. The table includes more than 200,000 clones, 87% detected once. Clinical history reported by participants formed the basis on which cohorts were assigned. Two negative PCRs, clearance, or symptom resolution had been documented for recovered Cohort 3 donors.

This chain links TRBV4-1 with TRBJ1-3; tentative D call: TRBD1 (6 bases). Sequenced sample: PBMCs or T cells enriched from blood (not recorded which). The clonotype comes from a man aged 25-40 years who had recovered from COVID-19. DNA for the CDR3: TGCGCCAGCAGCTCCTCAGGGGTAGTCGGAAACACCATATATTTT. Translated, it gives CASSSSGVVGNTIYF.